These T cell receptor beta chains were read from a single sample in a study of cytomegalovirus exposure and HLA in healthy donors. The assay was immunoSEQ multiplex PCR, and TCRdb's table has in-frame clones only and misses some. The sample holds 250,000 to 350,000 clones, 70% to 90% seen once. Source material: PBMCs. These receptors were obtained from a woman aged 18 to 35 in good health and CMV-seronegative. Each CDR3 is given with its conserved first and last residue. The order of the fields is J gene, clone size, D gene, V gene, CDR3 protein, CDR3 DNA. D genes are given only for firm matches. The size of a clone is reported for some rows only, either as once, few or many, or as a class for expanded clones.

>TRBJ1-2|NA|TRBD1|TRBV7-3
CASSQTGNSGYTF
TGTGCCAGCAGCCAGACAGGGAATAGTGGCTACACCTTC
>TRBJ1-1|NA|NA|TRBV6-5
CASSTRTTGEAFF
TGTGCCAGCAGTACTAGGACCACTGGAGAAGCTTTCTTT
>TRBJ2-7|NA|TRBD1|TRBV6-5
CASSYGTGSFYEQYF
TGTGCCAGCAGTTACGGGACAGGGAGTTTCTACGAGCAGTACTTC
>TRBJ2-3|NA|NA|TRBV7-9
CSSSLRSGSTDTQYF
TGTTCCAGCAGCCTTCGCAGCGGGAGCACAGATACGCAGTATTTT
>TRBJ1-2|NA|TRBD1|TRBV9
CASSVSRDRGNYGYTF
TGTGCCAGCAGCGTATCCCGGGACAGGGGGAACTATGGCTACACCTTC
>TRBJ2-2|NA|TRBD1|TRBV7-6
CASSPGQGYTGELFF
TGTGCCAGCAGCCCGGGACAGGGGTACACCGGGGAGCTGTTTTTT
>TRBJ1-1|NA|NA|TRBV30
CAWSLQGYTEAFF
TGTGCCTGGAGTTTACAGGGTTACACTGAAGCTTTCTTT
>TRBJ2-6|once|TRBD2|TRBV2
CASSGSGGSSGANVLTF
TGTGCCAGCAGTGGTAGCGGGGGGTCCTCTGGGGCCAACGTCCTGACTTTC
>TRBJ1-5|NA|NA|TRBV19
CASTEGRQGFYQPQHF
TGTGCCAGTACCGAAGGGCGGCAGGGGTTTTATCAGCCCCAGCATTTT
>TRBJ2-1|NA|TRBD2|TRBV5-6
CASSLMASGYNEQFF
TGTGCCAGCAGCTTGATGGCTAGCGGTTACAATGAGCAGTTCTTC
>TRBJ1-5|few|NA|TRBV5-8
CASNRVGGQPQHF
TGTGCCAGCAACCGGGTGGGGGGGCAGCCCCAGCATTTT
>TRBJ2-7|NA|TRBD1|TRBV10-3
CAISEPGQGRYEQYF
TGTGCCATCAGTGAACCGGGACAGGGACGGTACGAGCAGTACTTC
>TRBJ2-1|once|TRBD1|TRBV10-3
CAISGDPGQGSYNEQFF
TGTGCCATCAGTGGGGACCCGGGACAGGGATCCTACAATGAGCAGTTCTTC
>TRBJ1-1|NA|TRBD1|TRBV10-2
CASSNRAGGYTEAFF
TGCGCCAGCAGCAATCGGGCAGGGGGCTACACTGAAGCTTTCTTT
>TRBJ2-5|NA|NA|TRBV9
CASSGTGGQLETQYF
TGTGCCAGCAGCGGTACCGGCGGCCAGCTAGAGACCCAGTACTTC
>TRBJ2-3|NA|TRBD2|TRBV4-1
CASTLSGLAGGGDTQYF
TGCGCCAGCACCCTGTCGGGACTAGCGGGGGGAGGAGATACGCAGTATTTT
>TRBJ1-4|few|TRBD1|TRBV6-1
CATATGALNEKLFF
TGTGCCACCGCAACAGGGGCGTTAAATGAAAAACTGTTTTTT
>TRBJ1-1|NA|TRBD1|TRBV11-2
CASSLGQGRTEAFF
TGTGCCAGCAGCTTAGGACAGGGTCGGACTGAAGCTTTCTTT
>TRBJ2-1|NA|NA|TRBV13
CASSLPTGSNEQFF
TGTGCCAGCAGCCTTCCTACCGGGAGCAATGAGCAGTTCTTC
>TRBJ2-7|NA|TRBD1|TRBV6-5
CATQSGQGIYEQYF
TGTGCCACCCAATCGGGACAGGGTATCTACGAGCAGTACTTC
>TRBJ1-1|NA|NA|TRBV9
CASSPPRVNEAFF
TGTGCCAGCAGCCCTCCCCGGGTCAATGAAGCTTTCTTT
>TRBJ1-2|NA|NA|TRBV10-1
CASSAGSNGGYTF
TGCGCCAGCAGTGCCGGGTCAAATGGGGGCTACACCTTC
>TRBJ2-3|NA|NA|TRBV19
CASSPHQGRRNTQYF
TGTGCCAGTAGTCCCCACCAGGGGCGTAGGAATACGCAGTATTTT
>TRBJ2-7|NA|TRBD2|TRBV2
CASSSGTRSYEQYF
TGTGCCAGCAGTAGCGGGACCCGCTCCTACGAGCAGTACTTC
>TRBJ1-3|once|TRBD1|TRBV5-1
CASRPDRGPGNTIYF
TGCGCCAGCAGACCCGACAGGGGCCCTGGAAACACCATATATTTT
>TRBJ1-2|NA|NA|TRBV30
CAHKAGGAWGYTF
TGTGCACACAAGGCGGGGGGCGCGTGGGGCTACACCTTC
>TRBJ2-1|NA|NA|TRBV30
CAWSGGEWEQFF
TGTGCCTGGAGTGGGGGGGAGTGGGAGCAGTTCTTC
>TRBJ2-7|NA|TRBD1|TRBV30
CAWSGTVYEQYF
TGTGCCTGGTCGGGGACAGTCTACGAGCAGTACTTC
>TRBJ2-3|NA|NA|TRBV7-2
CASSSPGLFLTSTDTQYF
TGTGCCAGCAGCTCGCCGGGACTCTTCCTAACTAGCACAGATACGCAGTATTTT
>TRBJ2-7|NA|NA|TRBV10-1
CASSPGSYEQYF
TGCGCCAGCAGTCCGGGGTCCTACGAGCAGTACTTC
>TRBJ1-1|NA|TRBD1|TRBV6-1
CASSDKTGTGISEAFF
TGTGCCAGCAGTGATAAGACCGGGACAGGGATCTCTGAAGCTTTCTTT
>TRBJ2-7|few|TRBD1|TRBV5-4
CASSLRDRVAPEQYF
TGTGCCAGCAGCTTGCGGGACAGGGTAGCGCCGGAGCAGTACTTC
>TRBJ1-1|NA|NA|TRBV19
CATYRGGTTEAFF
TGTGCCACCTATCGGGGGGGGACGACTGAAGCTTTCTTT
>TRBJ1-6|NA|NA|TRBV9
CASSASSGTYNSPLHF
TGTGCCAGCAGCGCCTCCTCAGGGACCTATAATTCACCCCTCCACTTT
>TRBJ1-1|NA|NA|TRBV5-4
CASSFQENTEAFF
TGTGCCAGCAGCTTTCAGGAGAACACTGAAGCTTTCTTT
>TRBJ1-1|once|TRBD1|TRBV2
CASSHPGTGGISTEAFF
TGTGCCAGCAGTCACCCCGGGACAGGGGGGATCAGCACTGAAGCTTTCTTT
>TRBJ1-5|NA|TRBD1|TRBV2
CASSVGQGPNQPQHF
TGTGCCAGCAGTGTAGGACAGGGACCGAATCAGCCCCAGCATTTT
>TRBJ2-1|few|TRBD1|TRBV15
CATSREFQGASNEQFF
TGTGCCACCAGCAGAGAGTTTCAGGGGGCTTCCAATGAGCAGTTCTTC
>TRBJ2-3|NA|TRBD2|TRBV18
CASSPLASGGLTDTQYF
TGTGCCAGCTCACCACTTGCTAGCGGGGGCCTGACAGATACGCAGTATTTT
>TRBJ2-5|NA|NA|TRBV5-1
CASSTDKTQYF
TGCGCCAGCAGCACAGATAAAACCCAGTACTTC
>TRBJ2-5|NA|NA|TRBV19
CASSTAGTTQETQYF
TGTGCCAGTAGTACCGCCGGGACAACCCAAGAGACCCAGTACTTC
>TRBJ1-5|NA|NA|TRBV13
CASSVRMGGQPQHF
TGTGCCAGCAGCGTCCGAATGGGGGGTCAGCCCCAGCATTTT
>TRBJ1-1|NA|NA|TRBV14
CASSQNRGTEAFF
TGTGCCAGCAGCCAAAATCGGGGCACTGAAGCTTTCTTT
>TRBJ2-5|NA|NA|TRBV5-4
CASSQGVIETQYF
TGTGCCAGCAGCCAAGGGGTTATCGAGACCCAGTACTTC
>TRBJ2-7|NA|TRBD2|TRBV6-1
CASSGAGGLWYEQYF
TGTGCCAGCAGTGGTGCGGGGGGCTTATGGTACGAGCAGTACTTC
>TRBJ1-6|NA|NA|TRBV2
CASSPRTPSNSPLHF
TGTGCCAGCAGTCCCCGGACCCCTAGCAATTCACCCCTCCACTTT
>TRBJ2-7|NA|NA|TRBV2
CASRRTGSSYEQYF
TGTGCCAGCAGAAGGACGGGGAGCTCCTACGAGCAGTACTTC
>TRBJ1-1|NA|NA|TRBV7-6
CASSLQNSNTEAFF
TGTGCCAGCAGCTTACAGAATTCTAACACTGAAGCTTTCTTT
>TRBJ2-5|NA|NA|TRBV2
CATFRDRQQETQYF
TGTGCCACCTTCCGAGACAGACAACAAGAGACCCAGTACTTC
>TRBJ1-4|NA|TRBD1|TRBV9
CASSGGQGFNEKLFF
TGTGCCAGCAGCGGAGGACAGGGCTTTAATGAAAAACTGTTTTTT
>TRBJ2-5|NA|NA|TRBV5-1
CASSLPSQETQYF
TGCGCCAGCAGCTTGCCTAGCCAAGAGACCCAGTACTTC